The sequence of this TCR beta chain was determined in a study of T cells and copy number aberrations in small-cell lung cancer (dated by TCRdb to the early 2020s). With regard to the full study: To relate T cell metrics to mutations and copy number aberrations, the same tumor regions underwent both TCR repertoire sequencing and whole-exome sequencing. Tumor TCR data were available for about 17 patients, and TCR data from both tumor and normal tissue were available for about 13 patients.

The germline V gene (reference sequence) supplies CDR1 LNHNV and CDR2 YYDKDF. V sheds 3 bases and J sheds 5 bases, leaving 19 bases between their ends. The CDR3 measures 16 amino acids from cysteine to phenylalanine. The CDR3 DNA has 48 bases and is translated from base 1. The donors were limited-stage small-cell lung cancer patients whose surgical resection took place in Hangzhou, China, between about 2007 and 2021. All donors were treated with upfront surgery without preoperative chemotherapy or radiotherapy, and immunotherapy was not given to any donor before or after surgery. In the sequenced cohort of about 18 patients, every patient was either a smoker or a heavy second-hand smoker. Adjacent normal lung was taken at least 2 cm away from the tumor margin, and two pathologists confirmed by morphology that the adjacent normal lung was free of malignant cells. To characterize heterogeneity of the T cell repertoire, the study applied multi-region TCR-beta sequencing to resected limited-stage small-cell lung cancers and to tumor-adjacent lung tissue. Genomic DNA was extracted from FFPE tissue using the AllPrep DNA/RNA FFPE Kit (Qiagen).

Comment on this clone: This clone's antigen is unknown. It has no much larger one-base neighbor in the sample; base qualities were not kept.

Using multiplexed V- and J-gene primers, the immunoSEQ hsTCRB Kit amplified TCR-beta CDR3 regions from genomic DNA. Unique DNA barcodes were added in a second PCR, and the samples were pooled together with one negative control and one positive control. The pooled TCR-beta libraries were sequenced using a 150-cycle paired-end protocol on an Illumina MiSeq. Under the source paper's analysis protocol: Adaptive Biotechnologies processed the raw sequencing data and produced a report containing normalized, annotated TCR-beta repertoires. To compute T-cell density, TCR-beta templates were normalized to usable DNA, with usable DNA estimated through amplification of housekeeping genes. Richness was the count of unique rearrangements, and clonality was defined as 1 minus Pielou's evenness. Sourced from immuneACCESS, this table was stored by TCRdb with only in-frame sequences that have V and J called. A share of the clones is absent; for the studies checked, an unresolved V gene accounts for under half, and the remainder has no known explanation. V, J and clone size were drawn from that table, and D and trimming were deduced from the DNA. This sample comprises about 7,500 clones, about four fifths of them detected only once. The ten largest clones add up to about 4.5% of the sample.

The paper as a whole reports these results and caveats: The study was limited by a small sample size because surgical resection is uncommon in small-cell lung cancer, and validation of the findings is required. All specimens were formalin-fixed paraffin-embedded tissue, which is known to introduce sequencing artifacts. Tumors had lower T-cell density, richness and clonality than adjacent lung tissue, though the difference in density was not significant.

This receptor chain uses TRBV15 and TRBJ1-2; D gene: possibly TRBD1, on 5 matching bases. The clonotype was recovered from a woman between 45 and 60 years old with small cell lung cancer. Sequencing was performed on normal tissue next to the tumor. The CDR3 has the sequence CATSSGTADRIYGYTF. Here is the DNA: TGTGCCACCAGCAGTGGGACCGCTGACCGTATATATGGCTACACCTTC.